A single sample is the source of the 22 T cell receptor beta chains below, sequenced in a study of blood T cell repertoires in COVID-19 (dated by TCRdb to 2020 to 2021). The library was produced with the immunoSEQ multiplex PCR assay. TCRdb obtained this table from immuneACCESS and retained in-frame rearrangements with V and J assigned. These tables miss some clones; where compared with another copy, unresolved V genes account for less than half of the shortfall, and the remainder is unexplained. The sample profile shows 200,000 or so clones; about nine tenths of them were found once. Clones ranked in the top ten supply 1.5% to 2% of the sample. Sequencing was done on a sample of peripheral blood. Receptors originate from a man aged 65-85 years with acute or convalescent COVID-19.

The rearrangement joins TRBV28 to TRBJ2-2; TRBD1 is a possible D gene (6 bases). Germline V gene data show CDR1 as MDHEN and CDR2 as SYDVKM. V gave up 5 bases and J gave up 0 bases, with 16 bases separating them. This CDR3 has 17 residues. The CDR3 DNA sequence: TGTGCCAGCAGTAGTCTAGACAGGACCGCGAACACCGGGGAGCTGTTTTTT. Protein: CASSSLDRTANTGELFF.

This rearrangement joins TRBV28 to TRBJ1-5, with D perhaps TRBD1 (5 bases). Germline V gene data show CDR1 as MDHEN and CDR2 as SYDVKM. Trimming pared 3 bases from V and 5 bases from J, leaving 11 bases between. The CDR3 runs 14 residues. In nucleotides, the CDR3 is TGTGCCAGCAGTTTCGGCAGGGCCCATCAGCCCCAGCATTTT. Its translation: CASSFGRAHQPQHF.

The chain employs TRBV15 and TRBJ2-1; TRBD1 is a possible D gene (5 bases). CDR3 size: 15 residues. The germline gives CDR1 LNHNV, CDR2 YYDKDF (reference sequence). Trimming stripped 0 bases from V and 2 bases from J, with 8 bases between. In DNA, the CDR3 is TGTGCCACCAGCAGAGAGGCGACAGCCTACAATGAGCAGTTCTTC. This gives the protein CATSREATAYNEQFF. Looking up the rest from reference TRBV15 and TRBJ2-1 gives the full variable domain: DAMVIQNPRYQVTQFGKPVTLSCSQTLNHNVMYWYQQKSSQAPKLLFHYYDKDFNNEADTPDNFQSRRPNTSFCFLDIRSPGLGDTAMYLCATSREATAYNEQFFGPGTRLTVL.

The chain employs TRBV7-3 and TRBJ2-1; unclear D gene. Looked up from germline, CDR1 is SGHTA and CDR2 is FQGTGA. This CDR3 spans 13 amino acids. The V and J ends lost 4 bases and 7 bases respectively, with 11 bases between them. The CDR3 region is CASSSDSDNEQFF. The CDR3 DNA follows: TGTGCCAGCAGCTCTGACTCCGATAATGAGCAGTTCTTC.

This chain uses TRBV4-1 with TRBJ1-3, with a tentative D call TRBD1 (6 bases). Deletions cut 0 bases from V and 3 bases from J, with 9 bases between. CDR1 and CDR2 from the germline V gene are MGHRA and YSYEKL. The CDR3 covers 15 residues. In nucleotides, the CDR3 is TGCGCCAGCAGCCAAGATCAGGGGCTTGGAAACACCATATATTTT. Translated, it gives CASSQDQGLGNTIYF.

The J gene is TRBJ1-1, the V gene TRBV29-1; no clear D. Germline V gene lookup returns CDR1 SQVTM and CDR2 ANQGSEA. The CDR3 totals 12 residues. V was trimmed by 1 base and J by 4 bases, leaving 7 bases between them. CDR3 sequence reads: CSVEAGFTEAFF. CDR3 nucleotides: TGCAGCGTTGAAGCGGGGTTCACTGAAGCTTTCTTT.

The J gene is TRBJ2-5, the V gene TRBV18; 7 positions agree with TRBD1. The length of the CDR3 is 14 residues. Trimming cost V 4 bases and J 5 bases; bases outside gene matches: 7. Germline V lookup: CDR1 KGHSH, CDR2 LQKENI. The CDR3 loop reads CASSRRQGRETQYF. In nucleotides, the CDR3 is TGTGCCAGCTCACGACGACAGGGTCGGGAGACCCAGTACTTC. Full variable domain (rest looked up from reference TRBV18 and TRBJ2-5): NAGVMQNPRHLVRRRGQEARLRCSPMKGHSHVYWYRQLPEEGLKFMVYLQKENIIDESGMPKERFSAEFPKEGPSILRIQQVVRGDSAAYFCASSRRQGRETQYFGPGTRLLVL.

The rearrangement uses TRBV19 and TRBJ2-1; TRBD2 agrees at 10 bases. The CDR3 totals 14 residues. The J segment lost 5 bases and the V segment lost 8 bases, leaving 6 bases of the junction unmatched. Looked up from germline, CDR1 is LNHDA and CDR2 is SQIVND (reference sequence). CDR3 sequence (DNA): TGTGCCAGTGAGTCTAGCGGGAGTAACAATGAGCAGTTCTTC. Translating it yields CASESSGSNNEQFF.

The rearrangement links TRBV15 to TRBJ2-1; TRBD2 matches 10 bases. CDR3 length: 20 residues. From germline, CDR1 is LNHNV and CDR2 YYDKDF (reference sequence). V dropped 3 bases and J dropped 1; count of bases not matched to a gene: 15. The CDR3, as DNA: TGTGCCACCAGCAGTTCCACGGAGCTAGCGGGAGTCGGATCCTACAATGAGCAGTTCTTC. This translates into CATSSSTELAGVGSYNEQFF.

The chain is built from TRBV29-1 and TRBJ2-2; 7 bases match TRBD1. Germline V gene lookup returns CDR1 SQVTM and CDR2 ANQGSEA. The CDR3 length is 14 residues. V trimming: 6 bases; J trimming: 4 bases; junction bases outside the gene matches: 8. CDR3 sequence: CSVSTGAGTGELFF. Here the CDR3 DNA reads TGCAGCGTCTCCACAGGGGCCGGCACCGGGGAGCTGTTTTTT.

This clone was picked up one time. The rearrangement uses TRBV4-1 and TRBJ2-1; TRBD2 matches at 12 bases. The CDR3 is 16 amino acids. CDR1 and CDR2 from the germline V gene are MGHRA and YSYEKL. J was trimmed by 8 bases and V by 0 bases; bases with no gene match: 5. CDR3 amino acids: CASSQETSGRWDEQFF. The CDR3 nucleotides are TGCGCCAGCAGCCAAGAAACTAGCGGGAGGTGGGATGAGCAGTTCTTC.

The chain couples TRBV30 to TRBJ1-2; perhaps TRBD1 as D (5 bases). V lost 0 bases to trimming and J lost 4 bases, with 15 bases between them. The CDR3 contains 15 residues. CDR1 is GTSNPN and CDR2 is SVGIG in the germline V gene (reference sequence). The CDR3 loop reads CAWSVTLGTLYGYTF. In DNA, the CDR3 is TGTGCCTGGAGTGTCACCCTCGGGACTCTCTATGGCTACACCTTC.

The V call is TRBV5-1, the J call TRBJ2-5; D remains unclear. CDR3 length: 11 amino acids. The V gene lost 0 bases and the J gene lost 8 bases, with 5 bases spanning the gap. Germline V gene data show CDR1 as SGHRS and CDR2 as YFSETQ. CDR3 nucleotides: TGCGCCAGCAGCTTGGAAAGCACCCAGTACTTC. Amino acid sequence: CASSLESTQYF.

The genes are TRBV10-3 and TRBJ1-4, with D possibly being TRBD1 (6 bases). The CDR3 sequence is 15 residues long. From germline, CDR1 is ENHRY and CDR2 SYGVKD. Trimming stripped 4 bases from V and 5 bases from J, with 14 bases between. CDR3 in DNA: TGTGCCATCAGTGCACAGGGCGAGGCGAATGAAAAACTGTTTTTT. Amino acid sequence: CAISAQGEANEKLFF.

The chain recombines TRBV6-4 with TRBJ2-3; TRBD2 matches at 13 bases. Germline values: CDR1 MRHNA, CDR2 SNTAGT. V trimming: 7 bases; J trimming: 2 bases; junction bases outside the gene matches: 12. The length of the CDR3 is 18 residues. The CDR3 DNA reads TGTGCCAGCAACTATGACACGACTAGCGGGAGGTACACAGATACGCAGTATTTT. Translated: CASNYDTTSGRYTDTQYF.

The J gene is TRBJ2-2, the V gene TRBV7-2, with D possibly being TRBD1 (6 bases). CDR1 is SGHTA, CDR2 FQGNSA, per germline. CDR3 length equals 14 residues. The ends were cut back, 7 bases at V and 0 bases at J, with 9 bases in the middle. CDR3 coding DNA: TGTGCCAGCACCGGACAGACGAACACCGGGGAGCTGTTTTTT. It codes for CASTGQTNTGELFF. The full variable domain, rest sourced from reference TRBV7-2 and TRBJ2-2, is GAGVSQSPSNKVTEKGKDVELRCDPISGHTALYWYRQSLGQGLEFLIYFQGNSAPDKSGLPSDRFSAERTGGSVSTLTIQRTQQEDSAVYLCASTGQTNTGELFFGEGSRLTVL.

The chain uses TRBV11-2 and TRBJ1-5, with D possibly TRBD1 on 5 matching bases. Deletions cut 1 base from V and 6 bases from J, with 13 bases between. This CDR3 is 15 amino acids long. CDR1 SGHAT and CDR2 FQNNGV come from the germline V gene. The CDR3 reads CASSLVGAGGQPQHF. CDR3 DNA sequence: TGTGCCAGCAGCTTAGTAGGGGCCGGGGGTCAGCCCCAGCATTTT.

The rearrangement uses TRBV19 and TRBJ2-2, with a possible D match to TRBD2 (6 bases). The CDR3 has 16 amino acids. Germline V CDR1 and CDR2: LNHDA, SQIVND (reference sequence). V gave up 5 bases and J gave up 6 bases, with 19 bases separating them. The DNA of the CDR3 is TGTGCCAGTAGTGGCCCTCTGTCACGGGGGTCCGGGGAGCTGTTTTTT. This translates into CASSGPLSRGSGELFF.

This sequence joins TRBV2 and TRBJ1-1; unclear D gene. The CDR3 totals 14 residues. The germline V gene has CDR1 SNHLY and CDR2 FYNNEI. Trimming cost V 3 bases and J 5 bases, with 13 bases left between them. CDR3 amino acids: CASSEKGRRTEAFF. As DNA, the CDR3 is TGTGCCAGCAGTGAGAAAGGGAGGAGGACTGAAGCTTTCTTT.

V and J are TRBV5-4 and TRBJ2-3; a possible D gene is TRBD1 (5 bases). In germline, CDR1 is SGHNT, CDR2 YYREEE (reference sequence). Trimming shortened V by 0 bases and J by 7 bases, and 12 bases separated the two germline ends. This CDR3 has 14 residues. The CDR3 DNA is TGTGCCAGCAGCTTGGGGCAGCAGGGAAATACGCAGTATTTT. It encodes CASSLGQQGNTQYF.

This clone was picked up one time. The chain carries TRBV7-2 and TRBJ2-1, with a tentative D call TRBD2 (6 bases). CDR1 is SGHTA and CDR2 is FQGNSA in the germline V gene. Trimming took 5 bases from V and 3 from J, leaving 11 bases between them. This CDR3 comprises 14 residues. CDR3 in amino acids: CASSPGLVYNEQFF. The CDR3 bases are TGTGCCAGCAGCCCGGGACTGGTCTACAATGAGCAGTTCTTC.

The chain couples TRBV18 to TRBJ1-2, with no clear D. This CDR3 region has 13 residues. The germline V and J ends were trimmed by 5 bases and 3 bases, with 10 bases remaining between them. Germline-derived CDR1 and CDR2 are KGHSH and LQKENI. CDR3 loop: CASSAGLDYGYTF. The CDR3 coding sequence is TGTGCCAGCTCAGCGGGGTTGGACTATGGCTACACCTTC. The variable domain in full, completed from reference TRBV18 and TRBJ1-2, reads NAGVMQNPRHLVRRRGQEARLRCSPMKGHSHVYWYRQLPEEGLKFMVYLQKENIIDESGMPKERFSAEFPKEGPSILRIQQVVRGDSAAYFCASSAGLDYGYTFGSGTRLTVV.